A selection of T cell receptor beta chains follows, all from one sample in a study of identifying expanded T cells in peripheral blood. The assay was immunoSEQ multiplex PCR, and TCRdb's table has in-frame clones only and misses some. The sample yields tens of thousands of clones, about 83% seen once. The specimen sequenced was blood. These receptors all come from a person aged 18-70 years in good health. Each CDR3 is given with its conserved first and last residue. Each record gives: V gene, clone size, J gene, D gene, CDR3 protein, CDR3 DNA. The D gene is left open where the match is weak. Expanded clones are given a class, and other clones once, few, many or no size at all.

TRBV7-9	.	TRBJ2-7	.	CASSPRGGTVQYF	TGTGCCAGCAGCCCTCGGGGGGGGACAGTCCAGTACTTC
TRBV20-1	few	TRBJ1-1	.	CSARDPPEAFF	TGCAGTGCTAGAGATCCCCCTGAAGCTTTCTTT
TRBV6-1	.	TRBJ1-1	TRBD1	CASSQDRGDTEAFF	TGTGCCAGCTCCCAGGACAGGGGGGACACTGAAGCTTTCTTT
TRBV11-3	.	TRBJ2-2	TRBD2	CASSLEAGGNTGELFF	TGTGCCAGCAGCTTAGAAGCGGGAGGGAACACCGGGGAGCTGTTTTTT
TRBV5-1	.	TRBJ1-1	.	CASSLGGLGDEAFF	TGCGCCAGCAGCTTGGGAGGGCTAGGAGATGAAGCTTTCTTT
TRBV19	large	TRBJ2-6	.	CASTPGPGGSGANVLTF	TGTGCCAGTACCCCGGGACCAGGAGGGTCTGGGGCCAACGTCCTGACTTTC
TRBV2	few	TRBJ1-5	.	CASSPPSNRANQPQHF	TGTGCCAGCAGTCCTCCATCTAACAGGGCCAATCAGCCCCAGCATTTT
TRBV6-5	.	TRBJ1-4	.	CASSYYGVNEKLFF	TGTGCCAGCAGTTACTACGGGGTTAATGAAAAACTGTTTTTT
TRBV25-1	.	TRBJ2-1	.	CASSDWTGRDYNEQFF	TGTGCCAGCAGTGATTGGACAGGGAGGGACTACAATGAGCAGTTCTTC
TRBV9	.	TRBJ2-4	.	CASSPPPGKAKNIQYF	TGTGCCAGCAGCCCCCCCCCAGGGAAAGCCAAAAACATTCAGTACTTC
TRBV27	.	TRBJ2-7	TRBD1	CASSPVPGQGAGYEQYF	TGTGCCAGCAGTCCGGTCCCGGGACAGGGAGCGGGCTACGAGCAGTACTTC
TRBV11-1	.	TRBJ1-1	.	CASSPRLGQKNTEAFF	TGTGCCAGCAGCCCTAGGCTCGGACAGAAGAACACTGAAGCTTTCTTT
TRBV7-9	.	TRBJ1-2	.	CASSPGTQGGYTF	TGTGCCAGCAGCCCCGGGACTCAGGGGGGCTACACCTTC
TRBV9	.	TRBJ2-3	.	CASSVVGETQYF	TGTGCCAGCAGCGTAGTCGGAGAAACGCAGTATTTT
TRBV30	.	TRBJ2-5	.	CAWRKLVPPRLGVETQYF	TGTGCCTGGAGAAAATTAGTGCCCCCTAGGTTGGGTGTGGAGACCCAGTACTTC
TRBV6-5	once	TRBJ1-1	.	CASRYTEAFF	TGTGCCAGCAGGTACACTGAAGCTTTCTTT
TRBV7-2	.	TRBJ2-7	TRBD2	CASTSPAGGPSHEQYF	TGTGCCAGCACCTCACCCGCGGGAGGACCGAGCCACGAGCAGTACTTC
TRBV4-1	.	TRBJ2-7	.	CASSQGLRGSGVEYEQYF	TGCGCCAGCAGCCAAGGATTACGGGGGAGTGGGGTCGAATACGAGCAGTACTTC
TRBV9	.	TRBJ2-3	.	CASSVRTSTDTQYF	TGTGCCAGCAGCGTAAGGACATCGACAGATACGCAGTATTTT
TRBV11-3	.	TRBJ2-7	.	CASSLTYEQYF	TGTGCCAGCAGCTTGACCTACGAGCAGTACTTC
TRBV30	.	TRBJ1-3	.	CAWSFPKASGNTIYF	TGTGCCTGGAGTTTTCCCAAGGCTTCTGGAAACACCATATATTTT
TRBV27	.	TRBJ2-1	.	CASSSLRQDNYNEQFF	TGTGCCAGCAGTAGTTTACGACAGGATAACTACAATGAGCAGTTCTTC
TRBV19	once	TRBJ2-3	TRBD1	CASSIDWRQGMDTQYF	TGTGCCAGTAGTATAGATTGGAGACAGGGGATGGATACGCAGTATTTT